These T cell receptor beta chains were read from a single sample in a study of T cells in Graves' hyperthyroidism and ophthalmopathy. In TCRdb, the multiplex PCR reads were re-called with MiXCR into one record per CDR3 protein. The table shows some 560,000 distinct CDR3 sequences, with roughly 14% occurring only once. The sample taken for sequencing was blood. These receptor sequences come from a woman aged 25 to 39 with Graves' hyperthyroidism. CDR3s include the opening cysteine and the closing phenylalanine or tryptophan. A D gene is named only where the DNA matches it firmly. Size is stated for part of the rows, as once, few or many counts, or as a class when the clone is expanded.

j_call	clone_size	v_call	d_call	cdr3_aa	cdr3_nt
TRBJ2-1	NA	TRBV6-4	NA	CASSEMDGDNEQFF	TGTGCCAGCAGTGAAATGGACGGGGACAATGAGCAGTTCTTC
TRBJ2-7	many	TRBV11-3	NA	CASSLNEESYEQYF	TGTGCCAGCAGCTTAAACGAGGAATCCTACGAGCAGTACTTC
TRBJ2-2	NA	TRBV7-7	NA	CASSPEWDTGELFF	TGTGCCAGCAGCCCAGAGTGGGACACCGGGGAGCTGTTTTTT
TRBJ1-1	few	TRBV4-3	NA	CASSQDLVMNTEAFF	TGCGCCAGCAGCCAAGATTTGGTCATGAACACTGAAGCTTTCTTT
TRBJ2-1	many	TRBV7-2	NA	CASSSRDTPGNEQFF	TGTGCCAGCAGCTCGAGGGACACCCCAGGCAATGAGCAGTTCTTC
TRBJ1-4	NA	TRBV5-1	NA	CASSLVGASNEKLFF	TGCGCCAGCAGCTTGGTCGGGGCGTCGAATGAAAAACTGTTTTTT
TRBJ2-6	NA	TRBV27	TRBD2	CASSLWVAGDSGANVLTF	TGTGCCAGCAGTTTATGGGTAGCGGGGGACTCTGGGGCCAACGTCCTGACTTTC
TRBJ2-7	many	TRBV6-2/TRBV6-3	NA	CASSDGWALSGYEQYF	TGTGCCAGCAGCGACGGGTGGGCCCTGTCGGGCTACGAGCAGTACTTC
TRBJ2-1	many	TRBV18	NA	CASSRDEAYNEQFF	TGTGCCAGCTCCCGGGATGAGGCCTACAATGAGCAGTTCTTC
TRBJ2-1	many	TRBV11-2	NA	CASSRKGFSYNEQFF	TGTGCCAGCAGCCGAAAGGGGTTTTCCTACAATGAGCAGTTCTTC
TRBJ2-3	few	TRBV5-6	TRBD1	CASSLRTGQGIDTQYF	TGTGCCAGCAGCTTACGCACGGGACAGGGGATAGATACGCAGTATTTT
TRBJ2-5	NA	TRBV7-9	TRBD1	CASSFGQAYQETQYF	TGTGCCAGCAGCTTTGGACAGGCGTACCAAGAGACCCAGTACTTC
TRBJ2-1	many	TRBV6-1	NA	CASRPAPNREFNEQFF	TGTGCCAGCAGGCCTGCCCCCAACAGGGAATTCAATGAGCAGTTCTTC
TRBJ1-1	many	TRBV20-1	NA	CSARRAGVPEAFF	TGCAGTGCTAGAAGGGCAGGGGTCCCTGAAGCTTTCTTT
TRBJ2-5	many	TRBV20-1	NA	CSARGLQETQYF	TGCAGTGCTAGGGGACTCCAAGAGACCCAGTACTTC